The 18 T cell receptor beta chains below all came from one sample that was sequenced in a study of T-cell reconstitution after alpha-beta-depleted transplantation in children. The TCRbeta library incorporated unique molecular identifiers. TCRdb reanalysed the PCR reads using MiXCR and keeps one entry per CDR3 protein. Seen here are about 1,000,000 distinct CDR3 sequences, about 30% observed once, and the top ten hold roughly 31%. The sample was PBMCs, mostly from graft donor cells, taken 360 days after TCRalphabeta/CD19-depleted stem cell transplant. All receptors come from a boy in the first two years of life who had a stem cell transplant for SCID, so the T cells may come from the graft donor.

CDR3 amino acids: CSAGINRNTIYF. The CDR3 DNA reads as TGCAGTGCCGGGATAAACCGAAACACCATATATTTT. The chain carries TRBV20-1 and TRBJ1-3; D gene ambiguous. From germline, CDR1 is DFQATT and CDR2 SNEGSKA (reference sequence). The CDR3 extends over 12 amino acids. V was trimmed by 6 bases and J by 5 bases, leaving 11 bases between them.

Here the CDR3 DNA reads TGTGCCAGCAGTTCGCTCACTAGCGAGGCGAACACCGGGGAGCTGTTTTTT. This sequence encodes CASSSLTSEANTGELFF. J is TRBJ2-2 and V is TRBV6-5; 7 bases align to TRBD2. The trim removed 4 bases at V and 0 bases at J, leaving 8 bases unmatched. From germline, CDR1 is MNHEY and CDR2 SVGAGI. The CDR3 extends over 17 amino acids.

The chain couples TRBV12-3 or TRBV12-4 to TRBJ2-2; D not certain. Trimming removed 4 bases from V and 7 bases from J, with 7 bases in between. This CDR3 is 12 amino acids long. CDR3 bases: TGTGCCAGCAGTTCCTCGGGCGGGGAGCTGTTTTTT. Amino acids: CASSSSGGELFF.

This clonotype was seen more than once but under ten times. The CDR3 sequence: CASSPRTGKFRETQYF. The CDR3 region has the DNA TGTGCCAGCAGCCCCCGGACAGGGAAGTTTAGAGAGACCCAGTACTTC. V is TRBV12-3 or TRBV12-4 and J is TRBJ2-5; 8 nucleotides align to TRBD1. This CDR3 has 16 amino acids. With V trimmed by 6 bases and J by 4 bases, 13 bases remained unmatched.

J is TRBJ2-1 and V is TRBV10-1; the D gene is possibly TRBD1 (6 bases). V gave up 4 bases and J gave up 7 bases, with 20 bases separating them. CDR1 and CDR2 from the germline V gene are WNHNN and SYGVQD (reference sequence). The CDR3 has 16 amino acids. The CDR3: CASSVSTGTRGNEQFF. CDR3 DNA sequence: TGCGCCAGCAGTGTTTCTACAGGGACCAGGGGAAATGAGCAGTTCTTC.

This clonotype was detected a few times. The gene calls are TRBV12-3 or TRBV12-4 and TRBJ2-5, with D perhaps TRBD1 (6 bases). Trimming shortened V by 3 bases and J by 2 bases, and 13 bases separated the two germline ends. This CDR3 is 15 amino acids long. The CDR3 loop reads CASSLAGARQETQYF. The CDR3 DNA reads TGTGCCAGCAGTTTGGCAGGGGCGAGGCAAGAGACCCAGTACTTC.

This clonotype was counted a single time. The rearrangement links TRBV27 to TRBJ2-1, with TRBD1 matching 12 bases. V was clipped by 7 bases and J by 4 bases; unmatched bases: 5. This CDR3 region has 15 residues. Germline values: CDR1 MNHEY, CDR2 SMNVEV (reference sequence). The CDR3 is CASNRDRGLYNEQFF. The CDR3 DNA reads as TGTGCCAGCAACCGGGACAGGGGGCTTTACAATGAGCAGTTCTTC.

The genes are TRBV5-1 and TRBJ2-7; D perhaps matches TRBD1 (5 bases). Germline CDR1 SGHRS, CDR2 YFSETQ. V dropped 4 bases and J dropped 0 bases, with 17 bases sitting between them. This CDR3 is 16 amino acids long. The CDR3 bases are TGCGCCAGCAGCGTTAAAGACAGAATAAGCTCCTACGAGCAGTACTTC. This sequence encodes CASSVKDRISSYEQYF.

CDR3 sequence: CSARDYRGGNTGELFF. The CDR3 nucleotides read TGCAGTGCTAGAGATTACCGGGGGGGCAACACCGGGGAGCTGTTTTTT. This chain uses TRBV20-1 with TRBJ2-2; 8 positions agree with TRBD2. Trimming took 0 bases from V and 2 from J; bases not matched to a gene: 5. Germline CDR1 DFQATT, CDR2 SNEGSKA (reference sequence). This CDR3 comprises 16 residues.

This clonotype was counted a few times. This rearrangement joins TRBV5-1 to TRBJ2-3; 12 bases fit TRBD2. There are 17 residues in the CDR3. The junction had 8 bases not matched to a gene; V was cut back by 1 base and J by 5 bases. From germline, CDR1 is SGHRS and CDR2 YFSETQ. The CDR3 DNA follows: TGCGCCAGCAGCTTGCCTAGCGGGGGGGCTGCGGGAGATACGCAGTATTTT. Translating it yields CASSLPSGGAAGDTQYF.

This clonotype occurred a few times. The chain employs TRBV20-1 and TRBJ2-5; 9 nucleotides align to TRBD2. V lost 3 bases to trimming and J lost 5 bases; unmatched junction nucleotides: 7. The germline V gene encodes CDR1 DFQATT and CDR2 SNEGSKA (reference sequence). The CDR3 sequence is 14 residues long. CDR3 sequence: CSASYGTSYETQYF. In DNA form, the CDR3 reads TGCAGTGCTAGTTACGGGACTAGCTATGAGACCCAGTACTTC.

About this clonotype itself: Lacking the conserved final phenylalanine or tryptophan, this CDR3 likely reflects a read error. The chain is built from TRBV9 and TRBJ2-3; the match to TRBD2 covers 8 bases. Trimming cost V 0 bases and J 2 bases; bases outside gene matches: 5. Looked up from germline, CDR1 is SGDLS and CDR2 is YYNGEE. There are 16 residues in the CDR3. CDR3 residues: CASSVGLAGPTDTQYV. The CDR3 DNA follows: TGTGCCAGCAGCGTAGGCCTAGCGGGTCCCACAGATACGCAGTATGTT.

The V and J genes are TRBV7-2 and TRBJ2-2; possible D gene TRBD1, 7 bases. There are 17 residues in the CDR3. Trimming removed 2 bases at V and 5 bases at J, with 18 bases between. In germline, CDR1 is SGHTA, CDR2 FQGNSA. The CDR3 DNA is TGTGCCAGCAGCTTATGGATTCCGACAGGGAGGACCGGGGAGCTGTTTTTT. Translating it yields CASSLWIPTGRTGELFF.

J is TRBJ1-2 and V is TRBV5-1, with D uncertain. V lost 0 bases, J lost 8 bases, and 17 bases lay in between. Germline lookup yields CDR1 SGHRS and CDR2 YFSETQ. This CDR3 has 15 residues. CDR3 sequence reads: CASSLGAAGGRGYTF. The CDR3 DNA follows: TGCGCCAGCAGCTTGGGAGCAGCCGGTGGACGAGGCTACACCTTC.

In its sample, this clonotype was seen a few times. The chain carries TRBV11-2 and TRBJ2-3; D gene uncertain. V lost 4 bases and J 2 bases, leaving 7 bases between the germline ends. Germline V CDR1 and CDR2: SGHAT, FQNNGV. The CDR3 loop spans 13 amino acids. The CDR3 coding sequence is TGTGCCAGCAGCTCCATCCTCACAGATACGCAGTATTTT. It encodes CASSSILTDTQYF.

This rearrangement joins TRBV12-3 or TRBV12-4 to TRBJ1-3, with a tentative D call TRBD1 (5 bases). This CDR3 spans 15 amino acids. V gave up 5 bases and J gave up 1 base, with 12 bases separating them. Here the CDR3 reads CASSRTQGSGNTIYF. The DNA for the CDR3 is TGTGCCAGCAGTCGTACTCAGGGATCTGGAAACACCATATATTTT.

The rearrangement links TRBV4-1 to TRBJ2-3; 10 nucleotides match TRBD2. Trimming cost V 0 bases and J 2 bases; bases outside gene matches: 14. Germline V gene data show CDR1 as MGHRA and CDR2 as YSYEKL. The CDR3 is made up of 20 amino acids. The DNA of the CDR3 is TGCGCCAGCAGCCAAGATCTATCAGCGGGGGGGCCCGTTGTCACAGATACGCAGTATTTT. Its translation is CASSQDLSAGGPVVTDTQYF.

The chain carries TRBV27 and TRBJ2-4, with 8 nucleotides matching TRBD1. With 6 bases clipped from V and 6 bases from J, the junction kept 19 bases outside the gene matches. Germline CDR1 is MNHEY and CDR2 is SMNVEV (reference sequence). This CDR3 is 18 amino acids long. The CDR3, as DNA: TGTGCCAGCAGCCAAATCGCCCACACAGGGGGAGGCCTAAACATTCAGTACTTC. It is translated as CASSQIAHTGGGLNIQYF.